This is a list of T cell receptor beta chains from one sample in a study of blood T cell repertoires in COVID-19. Sequencing was performed with immunoSEQ multiplex PCR; in TCRdb, only in-frame clones are kept and a portion is missing. This sample has 60,000 or so clones, with around 87% found just once. The sequencing sample was made of peripheral blood. The receptors shown here come from a human donor with acute or convalescent COVID-19. The donor label of this sample is uncertain. Both conserved end residues are part of each CDR3. A D gene is named only where the DNA matches it firmly. Clone size is shown for a subset of rows, as once, few, many or a class of expanded clone.

- TRBJ1-2 TRBV18 - TGTGCCAGCTCACCCCAGACTAACTATGGCTACACCTTC CASSPQTNYGYTF
- TRBJ2-7 TRBV7-8 TRBD2 TGTGCCAGCAGCCCGCGGACTAGCGGTGGTTTACTGTCCGGGTACGAGCAGTACTTC CASSPRTSGGLLSGYEQYF
- TRBJ2-1 TRBV7-8 TRBD1 TGTGCCAGCAGCTCCAGACAGGGGCTCGGGGATGAGCAGTTCTTC CASSSRQGLGDEQFF
- TRBJ1-2 TRBV6-5 - TGTGCCAGCAGGACGGTCCAGAGGGGCTACACCTTC CASRTVQRGYTF
- TRBJ1-1 TRBV28 - TGTGCCAGCAGTTTACAGGTGGCTGAAGCTTTCTTT CASSLQVAEAFF
- TRBJ2-2 TRBV5-4 TRBD1 TGTGCCAGCAGCTCGGGGGACAGGGGGCAATACGGGGAGCTGTTTTTT CASSSGDRGQYGELFF
few TRBJ1-3 TRBV28 - TGTGCCAGCAGTTTACCCGGACACTACTCTGGAAACACCATATATTTT CASSLPGHYSGNTIYF
- TRBJ1-2 TRBV2 TRBD1 TGTGCCAGCAGAGCAGGGGGCCTAGGCTACACCTTC CASRAGGLGYTF
- TRBJ2-7 TRBV9 TRBD1 TGTGCCAGCAGCCTGATACTGCCCCTAGACAGGGGCAGCTCCTACGAGCAGTACTTC CASSLILPLDRGSSYEQYF
- TRBJ2-2 TRBV5-4 - TGTGCCAGCAGCACTACAGGGTTCAGGACCGGGGAGCTGTTTTTT CASSTTGFRTGELFF
- TRBJ2-7 TRBV13 TRBD1 TGTGCCAGCAGCCCCCACACAGGGGGCGGGTACGAGCAGTACTTC CASSPHTGGGYEQYF
- TRBJ1-1 TRBV5-1 TRBD1 TGCGCCAGCAGCTTGGGGTACAGGGGACGGACTGAAGCTTTCTTT CASSLGYRGRTEAFF
- TRBJ1-5 TRBV27 - TGTGCCAGCAGTAAACTTCAGGGTAATGTAGATCAGCCCCAGCATTTT CASSKLQGNVDQPQHF
- TRBJ2-7 TRBV7-9 TRBD2 TGTGCCAGCAGCTTAGGAGCGGGGACGTGGTACGAGCAGTACTTC CASSLGAGTWYEQYF
- TRBJ1-5 TRBV27 - TGTGCCAGCAAGTCGGACAGTTTTAGCAATCAGCCCCAGCATTTT CASKSDSFSNQPQHF
- TRBJ1-6 TRBV28 TRBD1 TGTGCCAGCAGTTTCTGGACAGGTGGCTCTCTGTCTAATTCACCCCTCCACTTT CASSFWTGGSLSNSPLHF
- TRBJ2-3 TRBV2 - TGTGCCGCGCGCGGGACAGTCACAGATACGCAGTATTTT CAARGTVTDTQYF
- TRBJ1-4 TRBV11-1 - TGTGCCAGCAGAAATCAGGGATTGGCTAATGAAAAACTGTTTTTT CASRNQGLANEKLFF
- TRBJ2-7 TRBV21-1 - TGTGCCAGCAAAAGCCAAGGGGACTCCTACGAGCAGTACTTC CASKSQGDSYEQYF
- TRBJ1-6 TRBV7-9 - TGTGCCAGCAGCTTACGGAATTCACCCCTCCACTTT CASSLRNSPLHF
- TRBJ1-2 TRBV2 - TGTGCCAGCAGGTACCAGGCCCGGGGCACCTTC CASRYQARGTF
- TRBJ2-1 TRBV5-1 TRBD2 TGCGCCAGCAGCTTGGTTAGCGGGGTTGGGGATGAGCAGTTCTTC CASSLVSGVGDEQFF
- TRBJ1-1 TRBV5-1 - TGCGCCAGCAGCTTCCTTTCAGGGGACACTGAAGCTTTCTTT CASSFLSGDTEAFF
few TRBJ1-6 TRBV30 - TGTGCCTGGAGTGCCCCCCTCCCCGAGGGAAACTCACCCCTCCACTTT CAWSAPLPEGNSPLHF
once TRBJ2-5 TRBV5-6 - TGTGCCAGCAGCTTGGGGCTAGCGAACCAAGAGACCCAGTACTTC CASSLGLANQETQYF
- TRBJ2-1 TRBV9 TRBD2 TGTGCCAGCAGCCCGAGACTAGCGGGGGGCGATGAGCAGTTCTTC CASSPRLAGGDEQFF
few TRBJ2-5 TRBV3-1/TRBV3-2 TRBD2 TGTGCCAGCAGCCAAACCCATAGCGGGGTACAAGAGACCCAGTACTTC CASSQTHSGVQETQYF
- TRBJ2-5 TRBV20-1 TRBD1 TGCAGTGCTAGTCCACAGGGGCAAGAGACCCAGTACTTC CSASPQGQETQYF
once TRBJ2-2 TRBV21-1 - TGTGCCAGCAGCAAATGGGCCCAGCGGGGGCCTACCAACACCGGGGAGCTGTTTTTT CASSKWAQRGPTNTGELFF
- TRBJ2-1 TRBV5-4 TRBD1 TGTGCCAGCAGCCGACAGGGGGACAATGAGCAGTTCTTC CASSRQGDNEQFF
- TRBJ2-5 TRBV9 - TGTGCCAGCAGCGTAGCCGGGAGTCAGACCCAGTACTTC CASSVAGSQTQYF
- TRBJ2-2 TRBV28 TRBD1 TGTGCCAGCAGTTCTCCCGGGACAGGGACCTCCGGGGAGCTGTTTTTT CASSSPGTGTSGELFF
once TRBJ2-5 TRBV5-1 - TGCGCCAGCAGCTTGGAGGGGGAGACCCAGTACTTC CASSLEGETQYF
- TRBJ1-6 TRBV6-5 TRBD1 TGTGCCAGCAGTTATTCGTTGGGACAGGACGATTCACCCCTCCACTTT CASSYSLGQDDSPLHF
- TRBJ2-3 TRBV28 TRBD2 TGTGCCAGCAGTCTCGACCCCGCCGGGGGGGGTACAGATACGCAGTATTTT CASSLDPAGGGTDTQYF
- TRBJ1-4 TRBV4-2 TRBD1 TGTGCCAGCAGCCAACCGACAGGGGGAACTAATGAAAAACTGTTTTTT CASSQPTGGTNEKLFF
- TRBJ2-3 TRBV5-4 - TGTGCCGTCAGGGGTGGGCAGGGGTCAATCCCCGGGGCGCAGTATTTT CAVRGGQGSIPGAQYF
- TRBJ1-4 TRBV12-3/TRBV12-4 TRBD1 TGTGCCAGCACCCGGGACAGGGGTGAAAAACTGTTTTTT CASTRDRGEKLFF
- TRBJ2-1 TRBV7-3 TRBD2 TGTGCCAGCAGCTCCACCGGGACTAGCGGGATCAATGAGCAGTTCTTC CASSSTGTSGINEQFF
- TRBJ1-1 TRBV5-1 - TGCGCCAGCAGCCCCTTCCGGGGGGGCGGCATGAACACTGAAGCTTTCTTT CASSPFRGGGMNTEAFF
- TRBJ2-3 TRBV12-3/TRBV12-4 - TGTGCCAGCAGTTTAGCGGTCAGGGATACGCAGTATTTT CASSLAVRDTQYF
- TRBJ1-2 TRBV18 TRBD1 TGTGCCAGCTCACCAGTGGGACAGGGGATTGGCTACACCTTC CASSPVGQGIGYTF
- TRBJ2-5 TRBV13 - TGTGCCAGCAGCACAGGATCTGGGGGGGAGACCCAGTACTTC CASSTGSGGETQYF
- TRBJ2-1 TRBV10-1 - TGCGCCAGCAGTGAGTCGTCCACAGGCAATGAGCAGTTCTTC CASSESSTGNEQFF
- TRBJ1-1 TRBV19 TRBD1 TGTGCCTGTCACGGGGACAGTGAAGCTTTCTTT CACHGDSEAFF
- TRBJ1-4 TRBV7-2 TRBD1 TGTGCCAGCAGCTTAGGAGGGACAGGGGACGAAAAACTGTTTTTT CASSLGGTGDEKLFF
- TRBJ1-2 TRBV7-6 - TGTGCCAGCAGTGAATTGGGGGGTGATGACTATGGCTACACCTTC CASSELGGDDYGYTF
- TRBJ1-4 TRBV18 - TGTGCCAGCTCACCGTGGAGAGGAGAAAAACTGTTTTTT CASSPWRGEKLFF
- TRBJ2-2 TRBV27 - TGTGCCAGCAGTTTTGAGGACAGCAACACCGGGGAGCTGTTTTTT CASSFEDSNTGELFF
- TRBJ2-7 TRBV9 - TGTGCCAGCAGCCAGGACTGGGGGGACTACGAGCAGTACTTC CASSQDWGDYEQYF
- TRBJ2-3 TRBV18 - TGTGCCAGCTCATTGACCCCGGGGATAGATACGCAGTATTTT CASSLTPGIDTQYF
- TRBJ1-2 TRBV7-2 - TGTGCCAGCAGCTTAGGCACACCGTATGGCTACACCTTC CASSLGTPYGYTF
- TRBJ2-3 TRBV5-1 - TGCGCCAGCACCTACTCGACAGGTGCCACAGATACGCAGTATTTT CASTYSTGATDTQYF
- TRBJ1-1 TRBV15 - TGTGCCACCAGCAGAGATCGGGGGGGCCCCGGAACTGAAGCTTTCTTT CATSRDRGGPGTEAFF